This T cell receptor beta chain was sequenced for a study of shared clonotypes between healthy human individuals. TCRdb's copy holds only in-frame clones and misses some; the assay was immunoSEQ multiplex PCR. The sample yields about 1 million clones, approximately 70% seen once. V lost 3 bases to trimming and J lost 2 bases; unmatched junction nucleotides: 4. Germline CDR1 reads SGHRS; CDR2 reads YFSETQ. The CDR3 length is 15 residues. Every donor, a Caucasian adult, lived in Nashville, Tennessee. This TCR came from a man aged 18 to 35 in good health. The chain couples TRBV5-1 to TRBJ2-5; TRBD2 aligns across 10 bases. Sequencing was carried out using memory CD4+ T cells sorted from blood. Subset given: CD45RA-negative fraction. The CDR3, as DNA: TGCGCCAGCAGCTCCGGGACTAGCGAACAAGAGACCCAGTACTTC. It translates to CASSSGTSEQETQYF.